This TCR beta chain is drawn from a study of blood T cells in healthy people across ages (dated by TCRdb to between 2014 and 2017). For context, the study as a whole: In model experiments, template switching captured about one uniquely barcoded TCR beta cDNA molecule for every two T cells. Age-related changes in TCR beta repertoire diversity were measured in the study by deep sequencing normalized with unique cDNA molecular identifiers. Four age groups were formed from the donors: young (average about 15 years), middle-aged (just under 40), aged (about 62) and long-lived (around 82). Donors of different ages were randomly distributed across sequencing lanes to avoid experimental bias. Using the same blood draw, the study looked at two additional independent replicas of 1 million unique cDNA reads for two donors, one aged 18 to 29 and the other aged 80 or older.

Library preparation used 5' RACE. The run used an Illumina HiSeq 2500. A second PCR of 7 to 11 cycles was performed with a sample-barcoded 5' primer and a J-beta primer mix. A template-switch 5' adaptor carrying 12 random nucleotides introduced a unique molecular identifier onto each TCR beta cDNA molecule. At least 3 million CDR3-containing paired-end reads were obtained from each sample. The Mint cDNA synthesis kit, primed by a TRBC-specific oligonucleotide, was used to synthesize first-strand cDNA from all RNA. Following uracil-DNA glycosylase treatment, all cDNA underwent a first 18-cycle PCR with the universal primers M1SS and BC2_uni_R. The study's own analysis went as follows. For normalization, 1 million high-quality reads were randomly selected from each sample, with every read carrying a distinct molecular identifier. Instead of being binned into consensus sequences, reads with shared molecular identifiers were discarded. CDR3 identification, clonotype clustering and error correction used MiTCR with a Q25 quality threshold and the strictest error-elimination algorithm. Lower-bound total TCR beta diversity was estimated with a nonparametric unseen species model using Euler transformation. The raw public reads went through TCRdb reprocessing: fastp at Q25, MiXCR clone calling, in-frame beta chains kept. Records with the same CDR3 protein are collapsed into one entry carrying the most frequent genes and DNA. TCRdb, not the original authors, processed these V and J calls. Present in this sample are some 1.1 million distinct CDR3 sequences, roughly two fifths of which were seen just once. About 12% of the sample goes to the ten largest clones.

Donors were a few dozen systemically healthy Caucasian individuals from Russia aged 6 to 90 years. Each donor gave approximately 9.3 milliliters of peripheral blood, collected into EDTA-treated Vacutainer tubes. Ficoll-Paque density-gradient centrifugation was used to isolate PBMCs, with at least 6 million obtained per sample. Total RNA was extracted from PBMCs with Trizol reagent, with at least 6 micrograms obtained per sample. Naive CD45RAhigh/CD27high T cell percentages were measured by flow cytometry on a PBMC aliquot from every donor. Beyond this particular receptor, the publication reports: Estimates of total diversity from one million sequenced T cells were regarded as lower bounds and underestimates. A strong correlation was found between observed TCR beta diversity and the percentage of naive T cells measured by flow cytometry. Since profiling was done on bulk unsorted PBMCs, naive and antigen-experienced compartments could not be conclusively compared. The CMV infection status of donors was not known, potentially confounding age-related changes in expanded clonotypes. As age increased, observed TCR beta diversity per million T cells dropped in a roughly linear way, and a significant reduction was already evident by age 40. Compared with the aged group, more naive CD4+ T cells, fewer expanded clones and increased TCR diversity were shown by the long-lived group, suggesting age selection.

From the germline V gene, CDR1 is LGHNA and CDR2 is YSLEER. The CDR3 has 17 amino acids, counting the end cysteine and phenylalanine. Solely the CDR3 DNA is kept, with 51 bases framed from the first base. A distance of 14 bases separates the germline ends of V and J, which lose 0 bases and 3 bases respectively. In regard to this clonotype: Its cognate antigen has yet to be identified. No qualities accompany the bases; no much larger clone lies one base away.

The source material was blood. The sequence was obtained from a man younger than 35 in good health. This sequence uses TRBV4-3 and TRBJ2-2; the D gene is perhaps TRBD2, on 6 matching bases. The CDR3 region has the sequence CASSQDLGDLDTGELFF. The base sequence is TGCGCCAGCAGCCAAGATCTGGGGGACTTAGACACCGGGGAGCTGTTTTTT.